This TCR beta chain stems from a study of blood T cell repertoires in COVID-19. At the level of the study: From T cells, B-cell-depleted T cells, or PBMCs came the material, which was cDNA or gDNA.

Recruitment covered about two dozen US areas and drew participants whose ages spanned about 18 to 90 years. Clinical history as reported by participants underpinned cohort assignment. Authors' methods: Amplified reference gene primers provided the basis for estimating nucleated cell counts. Some clones are missing from TCRdb's copy, which holds only in-frame ones; the method was immunoSEQ multiplex PCR. The V and J calls and clone size come from that table; D and trimming were worked out from the DNA. In the table there are more than 300,000 clones, roughly nine tenths of which are singletons. CDR1 KGHDR and CDR2 SFDVKD come from the germline V gene. The CDR3 contains 14 residues. The ends were cut back, 5 bases at V and 5 bases at J, with 12 bases in the middle.

The chain has TRBV24-1 and TRBJ2-1; a weak D match, TRBD2 (6 bases). The sample consisted of PBMCs or T cells enriched from blood (not recorded which). This receptor was taken from a woman aged 40 to 50 who had been exposed to COVID-19. For the CDR3, the DNA is TGTGCCACCAGTGTTGGCGGGAATAACAATGAGCAGTTCTTC. The encoded protein is CATSVGGNNNEQFF.